A single T cell receptor beta chain is shown here with its context. One end of the junction varies from germline; a read error may be responsible. Distinct nucleotide sequences in the sample also encode this CDR3. This record comes from a study of blood T cell repertoires in COVID-19. Study context: The samples span acute and convalescent COVID-19 from the United States, Italy and Spain. The analysed material was cDNA or gDNA that came from T cells, B-cell-depleted T cells, or PBMCs.

Original handling: Counts of nucleated cells, estimated from reference gene primer amplification, were obtained. The repertoire was sequenced with immunoSEQ multiplex PCR; TCRdb's copy has only in-frame clones and lacks some. V and J calls and clone size are as listed in that table; D and trimming were resolved from the DNA. The sample has 100,000 to 150,000 clones; 88% are singletons. Sequenced sample: peripheral blood. This sequence was found in a human donor in a cohort sampled during active COVID-19.

The CDR3 DNA reads as TGTGCTAGCAGCCGGGAGGGGGGCACTGAAGCTTTCTTT. Translation gives CASSREGGTEAFF. This chain uses TRBV7-7 with TRBJ1-1; perhaps TRBD1 as D (6 bases). Germline CDR1 is SSHAT and CDR2 is FNYEAQ (reference sequence). This CDR3 spans 13 amino acids.